The 5 T cell receptor beta chains below were found in one sample sequenced in a study of blood T cell repertoires in COVID-19. Clones were sequenced by immunoSEQ multiplex PCR, and TCRdb holds only the in-frame ones, with some missing. The sample gives roughly 100,000 clones, less than 80% of which show up once; around 6.2% is in the top ten. Sequencing was done on a sample of peripheral blood. Source of these receptors: an elderly man with COVID-19, enrolled during active disease.

The chain links TRBV10-3 to TRBJ1-3, with a tentative D call TRBD1 (6 bases). CDR1 ENHRY and CDR2 SYGVKD come from the germline V gene. Trimming pared 6 bases from V and 4 bases from J, leaving 13 bases between. The CDR3 runs 14 residues. The CDR3 region is CAIRPRDTGNTIYF. The CDR3 DNA is TGTGCCATCAGACCCCGGGACACAGGAAACACCATATATTTT.

The rearrangement links TRBV28 to TRBJ2-3; D is ambiguous. Germline CDR1 and CDR2: MDHEN and SYDVKM. CDR3 length: 15 residues. The ends were cut back, 7 bases at V and 1 base at J, with 15 bases in the middle. The CDR3 reads CASTPERPRTDTQYF. CDR3 coding DNA: TGTGCCAGCACCCCGGAGCGACCTCGCACAGATACGCAGTATTTT.

The V call is TRBV5-8, the J call TRBJ1-5, with 7 bases lining up with TRBD1. Unmatched junction bases numbered 4, after V lost 2 bases and J lost 5 bases. Germline CDR1 SGHTS, CDR2 YDEGEE. CDR3 length: 14 residues. CDR3 sequence: CASSFGDSHQPQHF. Written as DNA, the CDR3 is TGTGCCAGCAGCTTCGGGGACAGCCATCAGCCCCAGCATTTT.

This chain joins TRBV28 and TRBJ2-2, with D perhaps TRBD1 (6 bases). The CDR3 length is 13 residues. The V end lost 10 bases, the J end lost 1 base, and 10 bases lay between the germline ends. Germline values: CDR1 MDHEN, CDR2 SYDVKM. The CDR3 region has the DNA TGTGCCACTTACAGGGTGAACACCGGGGAGCTGTTTTTT. It yields the protein CATYRVNTGELFF.

The rearrangement joins TRBV18 to TRBJ2-5; D not certain. The V end was cut by 3 bases, the J end by 2 bases, with 10 bases between. The germline V gene has CDR1 KGHSH and CDR2 LQKENI. The CDR3 sequence is 14 residues long. In DNA form, the CDR3 reads TGTGCCAGCTCACCGAAACAGAGACAAGAGACCCAGTACTTC. It specifies CASSPKQRQETQYF. The variable domain in full, with the rest retrieved from reference TRBV18 and TRBJ2-5, is NAGVMQNPRHLVRRRGQEARLRCSPMKGHSHVYWYRQLPEEGLKFMVYLQKENIIDESGMPKERFSAEFPKEGPSILRIQQVVRGDSAAYFCASSPKQRQETQYFGPGTRLLVL.